This T cell receptor (beta chain) was recovered during a study of blood T cells in healthy people across ages (dated by TCRdb to between 2015 and 2017). With regard to the full study: In model experiments, template switching captured roughly one uniquely barcoded TCR beta cDNA molecule for every two T cells. To avoid experimental bias, donors of different ages were spread randomly across the sequencing lanes. Age-related changes in TCR beta repertoire diversity were measured in the study by deep sequencing normalized with unique cDNA molecular identifiers. The donors were split into four age groups: young (average 16 years), middle-aged (39), aged (roughly 68) and long-lived (more than 80). Using the same blood draw, the study looked at two additional independent replicas of 1 million unique cDNA reads for two donors, one aged 18 to 30 and the other aged 80 or older. What the work shows at the level of the full study, not this receptor alone: Observed TCR beta diversity correlated strongly with the percentage of naive T cells measured by flow cytometry. Conclusive comparison of naive and antigen-experienced compartments was prevented by the profiling of bulk unsorted PBMCs. Compared with the aged group, the long-lived group had more naive CD4+ T cells, fewer expanded clones and increased TCR diversity, a pattern suggesting age selection. Estimates of total diversity based on one million sequenced T cells were regarded as lower bounds and as underestimates. As age increased, observed TCR beta diversity per million T cells dropped in a roughly linear way, and a significant reduction was already evident by age 40. Donor CMV infection status was unknown, potentially confounding age-related changes in expanded clonotypes.

Library preparation used 5' RACE. The instrument given in TCRdb is Illumina HiSeq 2500. A second PCR of roughly 6 to 12 cycles was performed with a sample-barcoded 5' primer and a J-beta primer mix. A unique molecular identifier was introduced onto each TCR beta cDNA molecule by a template-switch 5' adaptor carrying 12 random nucleotides. At least 2.5 million CDR3-containing paired-end reads were obtained from each sample. All of the RNA was converted into first-strand cDNA using the Mint cDNA synthesis kit, with a TRBC-specific oligonucleotide serving as the primer. After uracil-DNA glycosylase treatment, a first 18-cycle PCR used universal primers M1SS and BC2_uni_R on all cDNA. Regarding the original processing steps: Each sample was normalized by randomly selecting 1 million high-quality reads, each carrying a distinct molecular identifier. Instead of being binned into consensus sequences, reads with shared molecular identifiers were discarded. CDR3 identification, clonotype clustering and error correction used MiTCR with a Q25 quality threshold and the strictest error-elimination algorithm. A nonparametric unseen species model with Euler transformation was used to estimate a lower bound on total TCR beta diversity. TCRdb trimmed the raw reads at Q25, called clones with MiXCR and kept productive beta chains. Rows with a matching CDR3 protein are joined into one entry that keeps the most common DNA and genes. These V and J calls are TCRdb output, not the study's own analysis. Within this sample are hundreds of thousands of distinct CDR3 sequences, with 58% of them counted one time only. The biggest ten clones account for about 20% of the sample.

Based on the germline V gene (reference sequence), the CDR1 and CDR2 sequences are LGHDT and YNNKEL. Trimming at the junction amounts to 9 bases on V and 0 bases on J, and the germline ends lie 21 bases apart. Taken from cysteine to phenylalanine, the CDR3 has 18 residues. Here the CDR3 DNA is all that survives: 54 bases in frame from base 1. Note on this clonotype: There is no known antigen for this receptor. The record has no base qualities; no much larger clone is one base away.

The donors were under 40 Caucasian individuals from Russia, aged roughly 6 to 100 years, who were systemically healthy. Each donor gave approximately 10 milliliters of peripheral blood, collected into EDTA-treated Vacutainer tubes. Ficoll-Paque density-gradient centrifugation was used to isolate PBMCs, with at least 6.5 million per sample. Total RNA, at least 5 micrograms per sample, was extracted from PBMCs with Trizol reagent. For every donor, flow cytometry on a PBMC aliquot measured the percentage of naive CD45RAhigh/CD27high T cells. This receptor was identified in a man aged 30-40 years in good health. This sequence uses TRBV3-1 and TRBJ2-6, with no confident D gene call. Specimen: blood. At the DNA level, the sequence is TGTGCCAGTGAAGGATGTAGAATTCGAACCTCTGGGGCCAACGTCCTGACTTTC. It specifies CASEGCRIRTSGANVLTF.